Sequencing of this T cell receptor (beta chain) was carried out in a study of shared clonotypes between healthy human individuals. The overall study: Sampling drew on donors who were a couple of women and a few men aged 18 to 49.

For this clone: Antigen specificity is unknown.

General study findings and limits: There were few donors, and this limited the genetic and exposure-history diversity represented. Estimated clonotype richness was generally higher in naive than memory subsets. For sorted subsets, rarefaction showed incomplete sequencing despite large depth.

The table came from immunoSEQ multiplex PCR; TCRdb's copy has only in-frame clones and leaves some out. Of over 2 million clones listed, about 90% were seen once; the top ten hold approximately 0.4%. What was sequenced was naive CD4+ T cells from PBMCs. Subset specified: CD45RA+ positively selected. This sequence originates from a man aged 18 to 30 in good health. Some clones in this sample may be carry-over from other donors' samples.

This CDR3 reads CASSRAIGGEQYF. CDR3 DNA: TGCGCCAGCAGCAGGGCAATAGGGGGCGAGCAGTACTTC. The gene calls are TRBV10-1 and TRBJ2-7, with D maybe TRBD1 (6 bases). Trimming pared 6 bases from V and 6 bases from J, leaving 15 bases between. The CDR3 consists of 13 residues. The germline gives CDR1 WNHNN, CDR2 SYGVQD (reference sequence).